This T cell receptor beta chain is drawn from a study of a mutant IDH1 vaccine in newly diagnosed glioma. The overall study: Vaccine administration was initiated 4-6 weeks following radiotherapy alone, or with temozolomide cycles.

Time point specified: week 5, during vaccination. Doses comprised 300 ug of mutant IDH1 20-mer peptide each, plus topical imiquimod. About this clone itself: Its antigen is undetermined.

Clones were read by immunoSEQ multiplex PCR, and TCRdb kept only the in-frame ones, dropping some. The data contain roughly 40,000 clones, about nine tenths of them singletons. Germline-derived CDR1 and CDR2 are MNHNY and SVGAGI (reference sequence). J lost 4 bases, V lost 5 bases, and 10 bases had no gene match. The length of the CDR3 is 15 residues. The chain employs TRBV6-6 and TRBJ1-2; 7 bases match TRBD1. The specimen comprised PBMCs, sampled from a glioma patient whose treatment included an IDH1 peptide vaccine. The receptor's source is a man between 45 and 60 years old with glioma. CDR3: CASSNRDSPIYGYTF. CDR3 sequence (DNA): TGTGCCAGCAGTAACAGGGACAGTCCGATCTATGGCTACACCTTC.